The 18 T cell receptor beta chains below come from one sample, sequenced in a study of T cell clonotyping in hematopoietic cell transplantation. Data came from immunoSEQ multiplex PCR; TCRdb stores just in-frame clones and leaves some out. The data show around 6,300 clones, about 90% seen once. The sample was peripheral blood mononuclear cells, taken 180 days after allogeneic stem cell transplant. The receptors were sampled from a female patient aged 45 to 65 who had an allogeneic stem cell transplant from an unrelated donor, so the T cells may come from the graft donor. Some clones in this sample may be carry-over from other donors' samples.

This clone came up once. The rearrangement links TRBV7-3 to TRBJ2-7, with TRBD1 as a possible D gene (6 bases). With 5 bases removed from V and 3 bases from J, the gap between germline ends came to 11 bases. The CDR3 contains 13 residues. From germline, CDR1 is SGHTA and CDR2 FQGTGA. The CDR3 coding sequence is TGTGCCAGCAGCCTCACAGGGAACTACGAGCAGTACTTC. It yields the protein CASSLTGNYEQYF.

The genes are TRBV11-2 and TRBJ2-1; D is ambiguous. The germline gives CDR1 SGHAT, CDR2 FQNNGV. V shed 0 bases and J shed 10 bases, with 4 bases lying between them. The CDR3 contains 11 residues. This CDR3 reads CASSLETEQFF. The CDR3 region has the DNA TGTGCCAGCAGCTTAGAAACAGAGCAGTTCTTC.

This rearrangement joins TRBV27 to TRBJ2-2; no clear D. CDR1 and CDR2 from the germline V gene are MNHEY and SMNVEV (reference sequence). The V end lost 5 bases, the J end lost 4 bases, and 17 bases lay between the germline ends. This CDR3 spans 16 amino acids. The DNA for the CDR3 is TGTGCCAGCAGTGCAAAGGACGGATTCTCCACCGGGGAGCTGTTTTTT. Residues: CASSAKDGFSTGELFF.

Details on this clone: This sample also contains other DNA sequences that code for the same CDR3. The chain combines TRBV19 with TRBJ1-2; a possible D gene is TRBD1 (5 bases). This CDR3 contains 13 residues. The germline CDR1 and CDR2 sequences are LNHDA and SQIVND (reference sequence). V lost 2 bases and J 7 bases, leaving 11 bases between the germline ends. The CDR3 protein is CASSITQGSGYTF. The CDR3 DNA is TGTGCCAGTAGTATAACGCAGGGAAGTGGCTACACCTTC. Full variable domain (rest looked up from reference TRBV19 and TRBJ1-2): DGGITQSPKYLFRKEGQNVTLSCEQNLNHDAMYWYRQDPGQGLRLIYYSQIVNDFQKGDIAEGYSVSREKKESFPLTVTSAQKNPTAFYLCASSITQGSGYTFGSGTRLTVV.

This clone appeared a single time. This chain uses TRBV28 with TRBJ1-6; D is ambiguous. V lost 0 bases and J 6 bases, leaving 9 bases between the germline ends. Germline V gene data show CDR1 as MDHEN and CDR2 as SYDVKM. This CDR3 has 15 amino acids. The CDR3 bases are TGTGCCAGCAGTTTATGGGATCAAGGTAATTCACCCCTCCACTTT. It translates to CASSLWDQGNSPLHF.

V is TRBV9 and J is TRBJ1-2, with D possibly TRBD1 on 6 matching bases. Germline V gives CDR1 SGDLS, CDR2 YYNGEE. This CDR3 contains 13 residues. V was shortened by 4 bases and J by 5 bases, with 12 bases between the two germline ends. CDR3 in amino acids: CASSSRTDYGYTF. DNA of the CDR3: TGTGCCAGCAGCTCACGGACAGATTATGGCTACACCTTC.

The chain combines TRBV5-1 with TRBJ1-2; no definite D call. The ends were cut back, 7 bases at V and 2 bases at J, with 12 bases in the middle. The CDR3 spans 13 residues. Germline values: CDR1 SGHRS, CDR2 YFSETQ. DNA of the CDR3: TGCGCCAGCCGCTACCGGATAAACTATGGCTACACCTTC. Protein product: CASRYRINYGYTF.

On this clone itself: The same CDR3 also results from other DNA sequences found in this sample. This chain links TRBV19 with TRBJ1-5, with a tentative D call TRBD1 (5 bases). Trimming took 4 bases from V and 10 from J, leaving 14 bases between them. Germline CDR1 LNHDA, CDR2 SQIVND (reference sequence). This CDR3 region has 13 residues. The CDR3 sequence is CASSTGNGQPQHF. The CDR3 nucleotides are TGTGCCAGTAGTACAGGGAATGGGCAACCCCAGCATTTT.

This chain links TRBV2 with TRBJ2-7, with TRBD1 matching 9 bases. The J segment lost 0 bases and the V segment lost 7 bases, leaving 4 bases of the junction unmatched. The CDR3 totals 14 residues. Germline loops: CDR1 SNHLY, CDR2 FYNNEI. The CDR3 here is CASNTGGFSYEQYF. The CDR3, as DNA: TGTGCCAGCAACACAGGGGGCTTCTCCTACGAGCAGTACTTC.

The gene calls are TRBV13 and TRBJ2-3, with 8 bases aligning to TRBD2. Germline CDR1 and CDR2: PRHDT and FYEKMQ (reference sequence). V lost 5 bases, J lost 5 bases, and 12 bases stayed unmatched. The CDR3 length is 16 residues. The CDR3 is CASSPQGRGVGDTQYF. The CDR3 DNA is TGTGCCAGCAGCCCCCAGGGGCGGGGGGTTGGAGATACGCAGTATTTT. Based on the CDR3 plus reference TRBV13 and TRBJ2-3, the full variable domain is AAGVIQSPRHLIKEKRETATLKCYPIPRHDTVYWYQQGPGQDPQFLISFYEKMQSDKGSIPDRFSAQQFSDYHSELNMSSLELGDSALYFCASSPQGRGVGDTQYFGPGTRLTVL.

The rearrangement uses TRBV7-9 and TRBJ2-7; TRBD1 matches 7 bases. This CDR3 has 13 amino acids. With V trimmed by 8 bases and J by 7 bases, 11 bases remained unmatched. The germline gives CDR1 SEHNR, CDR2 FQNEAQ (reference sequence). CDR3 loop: CASGTRQGQEQYF. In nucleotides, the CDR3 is TGTGCCAGCGGAACCCGACAGGGCCAAGAGCAGTACTTC.

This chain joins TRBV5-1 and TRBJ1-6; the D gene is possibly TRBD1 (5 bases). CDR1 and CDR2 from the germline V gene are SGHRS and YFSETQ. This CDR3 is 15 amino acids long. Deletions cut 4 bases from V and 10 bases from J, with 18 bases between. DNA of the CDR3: TGCGCCAGCAGCGGTACAGCCATTGGGGACTCACCCCTCCACTTT. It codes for CASSGTAIGDSPLHF.

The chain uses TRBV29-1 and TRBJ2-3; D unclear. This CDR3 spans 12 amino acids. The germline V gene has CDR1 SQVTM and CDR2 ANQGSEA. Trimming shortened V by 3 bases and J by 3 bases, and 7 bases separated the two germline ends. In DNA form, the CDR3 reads TGCAGCGTTGATGGCTTAACAGATACGCAGTATTTT. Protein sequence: CSVDGLTDTQYF.

CDR3 protein: CASSYEGLTDEQYF. Here the CDR3 DNA reads TGTGCCAGCAGTTATGAGGGACTAACAGACGAGCAGTACTTC. The chain uses TRBV6-5 and TRBJ2-7; 7 nucleotides match TRBD2. CDR1 and CDR2 from the germline V gene are MNHEY and SVGAGI. V lost 3 bases to trimming and J lost 5 bases; unmatched junction nucleotides: 7. The length of the CDR3 is 14 residues.

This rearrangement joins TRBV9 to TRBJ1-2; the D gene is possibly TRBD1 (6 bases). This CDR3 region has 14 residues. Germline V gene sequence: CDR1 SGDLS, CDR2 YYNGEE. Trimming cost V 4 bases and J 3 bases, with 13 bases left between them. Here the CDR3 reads CASSPHYRDYGYTF. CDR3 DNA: TGTGCCAGCAGCCCCCACTACAGGGACTATGGCTACACCTTC.

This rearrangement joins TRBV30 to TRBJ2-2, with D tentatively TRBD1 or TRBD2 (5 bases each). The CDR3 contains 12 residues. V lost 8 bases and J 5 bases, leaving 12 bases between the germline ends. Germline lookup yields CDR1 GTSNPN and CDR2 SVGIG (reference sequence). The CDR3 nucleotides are TGTGCCCGAGGGGAACGGACCGGGGAGCTGTTTTTT. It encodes CARGERTGELFF.

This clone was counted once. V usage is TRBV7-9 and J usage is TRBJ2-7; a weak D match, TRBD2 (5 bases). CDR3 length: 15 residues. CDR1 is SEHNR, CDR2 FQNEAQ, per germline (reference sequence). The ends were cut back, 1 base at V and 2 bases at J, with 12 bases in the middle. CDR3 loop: CASSLVVAGTYEQYF. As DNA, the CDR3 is TGTGCCAGCAGCTTAGTCGTCGCCGGGACCTACGAGCAGTACTTC. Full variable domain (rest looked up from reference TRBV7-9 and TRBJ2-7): DTGVSQNPRHKITKRGQNVTFRCDPISEHNRLYWYRQTLGQGPEFLTYFQNEAQLEKSRLLSDRFSAERPKGSFSTLEIQRTEQGDSAMYLCASSLVVAGTYEQYFGPGTRLTVT.

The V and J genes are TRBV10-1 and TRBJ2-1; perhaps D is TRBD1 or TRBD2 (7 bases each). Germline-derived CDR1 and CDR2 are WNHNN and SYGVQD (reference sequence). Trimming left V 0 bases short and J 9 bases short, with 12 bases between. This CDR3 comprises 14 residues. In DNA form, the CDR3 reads TGCGCCAGCAGTGAGTCGAGCGGGGACAGTGAGCAGTTCTTC. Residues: CASSESSGDSEQFF.